Presented here are 29 T cell receptor beta chains from one specimen sequenced in a study of beta chain features in type 1 diabetes (dated by TCRdb to 2017 to 2018). The paper's findings and limits, for the study overall: A moderate but significant shortening of TCRB CDR3 length was observed in type 1 diabetes patients in all four CD4+ subsets.

These TCRs' antigens remain unknown. Library construction relied on the immunoSEQ multiplex PCR assay. All of the isolated RNA was reverse transcribed with the High Capacity cDNA Reverse Transcription Kit, so expressed TCRB transcripts were sequenced. Drawn from immuneACCESS, this table holds only the in-frame rearrangements with V and J called that TCRdb kept. Clones are partly lost; checked studies trace under half to an unresolved V gene and leave the rest unexplained. The sample table shows under 150,000 clones, and 17% are seen once. The ten largest clones capture 2.6% of the sample. Material: central memory CD4+ T cells from blood. The receptors shown here come from a man aged 18 to 30 with type 1 diabetes.

This clone was seen a handful of times. The genes are TRBV18 and TRBJ2-1; D may be TRBD1 or TRBD2 (5 bases each). CDR1 and CDR2 (germline): KGHSH, LQKENI. The V and J ends lost 1 base and 1 base respectively, with 14 bases between them. The CDR3 is 17 amino acids. The CDR3 is CASSPRLGETSYNEQFF. The CDR3 DNA follows: TGTGCCAGCTCACCACGATTGGGGGAAACGTCCTACAATGAGCAGTTCTTC.

The rearrangement joins TRBV25-1 to TRBJ1-2; possibly TRBD1 for D (5 bases). V was trimmed by 8 bases and J by 4 bases, leaving 17 bases between them. This CDR3 has 14 amino acids. Germline CDR1 MGHDK, CDR2 SYGVNS. The CDR3 region is CASRRGTGTYGYTF. In DNA form, the CDR3 reads TGTGCCAGCCGCCGCGGTACAGGAACCTATGGCTACACCTTC.

The table lists this clone with a few counts. The V call is TRBV29-1, the J call TRBJ2-1; 10 bases map to TRBD2. This CDR3 is 14 amino acids long. V was pared by 3 bases and J by 9 bases, with 8 bases of the junction left unmatched. Germline CDR1 and CDR2: SQVTM and ANQGSEA. The CDR3 loop is CSVEDSGRFGEQFF. The CDR3 DNA reads TGCAGCGTTGAGGATAGCGGGAGGTTCGGTGAGCAGTTCTTC.

This clone is termed medium-sized. The V and J genes are TRBV7-6 and TRBJ2-2; D is undetermined. CDR3 length: 13 amino acids. Between the trimmed V and J ends, which lost 3 bases and 2 bases, there was a span of 4 bases. The germline V gene has CDR1 SGHVS and CDR2 FNYEAQ. This chain's CDR3 is CASSFYNTGELFF. In DNA form, the CDR3 reads TGTGCCAGCAGCTTTTACAACACCGGGGAGCTGTTTTTT.

This clone was found a few times. The chain employs TRBV28 and TRBJ1-5; D may be TRBD1 (6 bases). The ends were cut back, 4 bases at V and 3 bases at J, with 13 bases in the middle. The CDR3 loop spans 15 amino acids. The V gene's germline CDR1 is MDHEN and CDR2 SYDVKM. The CDR3 DNA follows: TGTGCCAGCAGTTCTACAGGGAGGGTCAATCAGCCCCAGCATTTT. Translating it yields CASSSTGRVNQPQHF.

J is TRBJ2-5 and V is TRBV9; TRBD2 agrees at 10 bases. Germline CDR1 is SGDLS and CDR2 is YYNGEE. The V and J ends lost 1 base and 1 base, in that order; junction bases with no gene match: 4. This CDR3 has 16 amino acids. The chain's CDR3 is CASSVWIAGGQETQYF. The CDR3 DNA reads TGTGCCAGCAGCGTATGGATAGCGGGGGGCCAAGAGACCCAGTACTTC.

This clone was seen more than once but under ten times. The chain uses TRBV6-5 and TRBJ2-7; D unclear. The CDR3 totals 14 residues. Per germline, CDR1 MNHEY and CDR2 SVGAGI. Trimming removed 0 bases at V and 2 bases at J, with 8 bases between. CDR3 sequence: CASSYSYSTYEQYF. CDR3 DNA sequence: TGTGCCAGCAGTTACTCATATAGTACCTACGAGCAGTACTTC.

This clone was observed a few times. CDR3 residues: CSPPRYNEQFF. DNA for the CDR3: TGCAGTCCCCCTAGATACAATGAGCAGTTCTTC. The chain is built from TRBV20-1 and TRBJ2-1; D is unclear. This CDR3 contains 11 residues. Trimming took off 8 bases at V and 4 bases at J, with 9 bases between the two ends. The germline V gene has CDR1 DFQATT and CDR2 SNEGSKA (reference sequence).

This chain uses TRBV6-6 with TRBJ2-1; D unclear. The CDR3 extends over 11 amino acids. V lost 7 bases and J lost 6, with 7 bases in between. CDR1 is MNHNY, CDR2 SVGAGI, per germline (reference sequence). This chain's CDR3 is CASTSLNEQFF. The CDR3, as DNA: TGTGCCAGCACCTCCCTCAATGAGCAGTTCTTC.

This clone was detected only a few times. This chain's CDR3 is CAWSLGAGNTIYF. The CDR3 bases are TGTGCCTGGAGCCTTGGGGCTGGAAACACCATATATTTT. The J gene is TRBJ1-3, the V gene TRBV30; D ambiguous. Per germline, CDR1 GTSNPN and CDR2 SVGIG (reference sequence). The CDR3 runs 13 residues. Between the trimmed V and J ends, which lost 3 bases and 2 bases, there was a span of 8 bases.

The CDR3 region has the DNA TGTGCCAGCAGACTAGCGGGGGCTAGCACAGATACGCAGTATTTT. This codes for CASRLAGASTDTQYF. V usage is TRBV7-3 and J usage is TRBJ2-3; TRBD2 matches 11 bases. V shed 6 bases and J 0 bases; nucleotides not matched to a gene: 2. There are 15 residues in the CDR3. Germline V CDR1 and CDR2: SGHTA, FQGTGA. The full variable domain, completed using reference TRBV7-3 and TRBJ2-3, is GAGVSQTPSNKVTEKGKYVELRCDPISGHTALYWYRQSLGQGPEFLIYFQGTGAADDSGLPNDRFFAVRPEGSVSTLKIQRTERGDSAVYLCASRLAGASTDTQYFGPGTRLTVL.

The table lists this clone with a few counts. The junction departs from germline at one end; a sequencing error may be responsible. The chain combines TRBV7-7 with TRBJ2-1; no definite D call. CDR1 is SSHAT and CDR2 is FNYEAQ in the germline V gene (reference sequence). This CDR3 has 15 residues. The CDR3 DNA reads as TGTGCTAGCAGCCAGACCACACTGCTGGCGCATGAGCAGTTCTTC. It codes for CASSQTTLLAHEQFF.

Only a few counts were recorded for this clone. This CDR3 reads CASSQATWTSSWLEQYF. The CDR3 DNA reads as TGCGCCAGCAGCCAAGCTACCTGGACTAGCTCATGGCTCGAGCAGTACTTC. This chain uses TRBV4-1 with TRBJ2-5; 8 bases agree with TRBD2. The J call may be mistaken, given a closer DNA end match to TRBJ2-7. Germline lookup yields CDR1 MGHRA and CDR2 YSYEKL. The CDR3 is 17 residues long.

In this sample, this clone turned up a few times. V usage is TRBV5-1 and J usage is TRBJ2-3; 9 nucleotides agree with TRBD2. Trimming at V came to 0 bases and at J to 1 base, leaving 3 bases not matched to a gene. CDR1 and CDR2 from the germline V gene are SGHRS and YFSETQ. This CDR3 contains 16 residues. The CDR3 bases are TGCGCCAGCAGCTTGGGACTAGCGGAGGGCACAGATACGCAGTATTTT. This encodes CASSLGLAEGTDTQYF.

This clone was counted a few times. The CDR3 protein is CSVEDLDRGQEQYF. In DNA form, the CDR3 reads TGCAGCGTTGAAGATTTGGACAGGGGCCAGGAGCAGTACTTC. This chain uses TRBV29-1 with TRBJ2-7; 9 nucleotides line up with TRBD1. Germline trimming cut 0 bases from V and 7 bases from J; bases unmatched to any gene: 7. The CDR3 is made up of 14 amino acids. Germline V gives CDR1 SQVTM, CDR2 ANQGSEA.

V is TRBV10-2 and J is TRBJ2-5, with D hard to call. The germline CDR1 and CDR2 sequences are WSHSY and SAAADI. V was cut by 5 bases and J by 5 bases, with 9 bases left in between. This CDR3 comprises 12 residues. This CDR3 reads CASSFGYETQYF. The DNA for the CDR3 is TGCGCCAGCAGTTTTGGGTACGAGACCCAGTACTTC.

The chain employs TRBV6-6 and TRBJ1-2; D call uncertain. V was shortened by 4 bases and J by 6 bases, with 9 bases between the two germline ends. The germline V gene has CDR1 MNHNY and CDR2 SVGAGI (reference sequence). This CDR3 is 12 amino acids long. CDR3 sequence (DNA): TGTGCCAGCAGTTGGGCTCGTGATGGCTACACCTTC. Encoded protein: CASSWARDGYTF.

This rearrangement joins TRBV23-1 to TRBJ2-1, with 11 positions matching TRBD2. TRBV23-1 is classed as an ORF, of uncertain function. Trimming cost V 4 bases and J 2 bases; bases outside gene matches: 10. There are 18 residues in the CDR3. The CDR3 DNA is TGCGCCAGCAGTCCCCATTTTATAGCGGGAGGGCCCTACAATGAGCAGTTCTTC. Translating it yields CASSPHFIAGGPYNEQFF.

The V and J genes are TRBV28 and TRBJ2-7; D is uncertain. CDR3 length: 12 amino acids. Germline V gives CDR1 MDHEN, CDR2 SYDVKM. Trimming left V 2 bases short and J 6 bases short, with 8 bases between. In nucleotides, the CDR3 is TGTGCCAGCAGTTTACTATCGTTCGAGCAGTACTTC. This encodes CASSLLSFEQYF.

This clone turned up a few times. The rearrangement joins TRBV5-4 to TRBJ2-1, with D perhaps matching TRBD1 (5 bases). Germline CDR1 is SGHNT and CDR2 is YYREEE (reference sequence). The CDR3 is 17 amino acids. Trimming pared 4 bases from V and 0 bases from J, leaving 17 bases between. The CDR3 sequence: CASSKDPKGRSYNEQFF. The CDR3 region has the DNA TGTGCCAGCAGCAAAGACCCCAAGGGGCGCTCCTACAATGAGCAGTTCTTC.

This clone has more than one count but fewer than ten. This chain joins TRBV30 and TRBJ1-5; TRBD1 aligns across 7 bases. Germline V gene data show CDR1 as GTSNPN and CDR2 as SVGIG (reference sequence). There are 15 residues in the CDR3. Unmatched junction bases numbered 6, after V lost 4 bases and J lost 0 bases. The CDR3 DNA reads TGTGCCTGGACCTCAGGGGGAGATAGCAATCAGCCCCAGCATTTT. Protein sequence: CAWTSGGDSNQPQHF.

This clone was detected only a few times. This rearrangement joins TRBV29-1 to TRBJ2-3; a possible D gene is TRBD1 (5 bases). Germline CDR1 SQVTM, CDR2 ANQGSEA. The CDR3 sequence is 12 residues long. Trimming left V 5 bases short and J 6 bases short, with 12 bases between. CDR3 sequence (DNA): TGCAGCGTTCGCGTTCCAGGGGATACGCAGTATTTT. Protein sequence: CSVRVPGDTQYF.

The V call is TRBV30, the J call TRBJ1-2; weak D call: TRBD1 (5 bases). Germline CDR1 GTSNPN, CDR2 SVGIG (reference sequence). The CDR3 totals 14 residues. Trimming left V 5 bases short and J 8 bases short, with 21 bases between. This chain's CDR3 is CAWGAGQGTLGYTF. CDR3 coding DNA: TGTGCCTGGGGAGCGGGTCAGGGTACGTTAGGCTACACCTTC.

The chain combines TRBV29-1 with TRBJ2-3, with D maybe TRBD1 (5 bases). The V end was cut by 6 bases, the J end by 6 bases, with 16 bases between. Germline V gives CDR1 SQVTM, CDR2 ANQGSEA. The CDR3 is made up of 13 amino acids. The CDR3 coding sequence is TGCAGCGTCAGGGTATCGGACCGGGATACGCAGTATTTT. Translating it yields CSVRVSDRDTQYF.

This clone has just a few counts. A read error may account for a junction end that differs from germline. This chain links TRBV7-7 with TRBJ2-1, with 10 positions matching TRBD2. The germline CDR1 and CDR2 sequences are SSHAT and FNYEAQ (reference sequence). The CDR3 covers 14 residues. CDR3 sequence reads: CASSSSGGDNEQFF. In DNA, the CDR3 is TGTGCTAGCAGCAGCAGCGGGGGGGACAATGAGCAGTTCTTC.

This clone turned up a few times. This chain uses TRBV6-6 with TRBJ2-7; possibly TRBD1 or TRBD2 for D (5 bases each). This CDR3 spans 13 amino acids. Germline CDR1 reads MNHNY; CDR2 reads SVGAGI (reference sequence). The CDR3 DNA reads TGTCCACATAGCGACAGCCATTCTTACGAGCAGTACTTC. Translated, it gives CPHSDSHSYEQYF.

The CDR3 spells CASSYGTLRLGPEQFF. In DNA form, the CDR3 reads TGTGCCAGCAGTTACGGGACCCTACGATTAGGCCCTGAGCAGTTCTTC. The chain is built from TRBV6-6 and TRBJ2-1; either TRBD1 or TRBD2 may supply D (5 bases each). The CDR3 consists of 16 residues. With 2 bases removed from V and 9 bases from J, the gap between germline ends came to 20 bases. Germline CDR1 and CDR2: MNHNY and SVGAGI (reference sequence).

The gene calls are TRBV4-1 and TRBJ2-1; D gene unclear. The V gene lost 1 base and the J gene lost 5 bases, with 12 bases spanning the gap. This CDR3 has 15 amino acids. Germline V gene sequence: CDR1 MGHRA, CDR2 YSYEKL. This chain's CDR3 is CASSQVGSRHNEQFF. Here the CDR3 DNA reads TGCGCCAGCAGCCAAGTAGGCAGTAGACACAATGAGCAGTTCTTC.

The chain is built from TRBV29-1 and TRBJ2-6; TRBD2 matches 7 bases. There are 14 residues in the CDR3. The germline CDR1 and CDR2 sequences are SQVTM and ANQGSEA. J lost 2 bases, V lost 6 bases, and 4 bases had no gene match. The DNA for the CDR3 is TGCAGCGTGTCAGGGAGGGCTGGGGCCAACGTCCTGACTTTC. Residues: CSVSGRAGANVLTF.